This paragraph covers one T cell receptor (beta chain) sequence. In the original processing: Amplification of reference gene primers provided the estimated nucleated cell counts. Only in-frame clones appear in the TCRdb table, and some are missing; sequencing was by immunoSEQ multiplex PCR. D and trimming were read from the DNA, whereas the V and J calls and clone size are those reported in that table. This sample yields roughly 250,000 clones, of which more than 70% are seen a single time; 2% to 2.5% belongs to the top ten. CDR3 length: 14 amino acids. The germline CDR1 and CDR2 sequences are SNHLY and FYNNEI. Trimming took off 3 bases at V and 1 base at J, with 10 bases between the two ends. These data belong to a study of blood T cell repertoires in COVID-19. The overall study: The United States, Italy and Spain supplied acute and convalescent COVID-19 samples. Sources were T cells, B-cell-depleted T cells, or PBMCs; the material itself was cDNA or gDNA.

V gene TRBV2 combines with J gene TRBJ2-7; a possible D gene is TRBD1 (7 bases). The TCR originated in a woman aged 45-65 years with acute or convalescent COVID-19. The sample consisted of peripheral blood. Here the CDR3 reads CASSDQGGSYEQYF. CDR3 DNA sequence: TGTGCCAGCAGTGACCAGGGGGGATCCTACGAGCAGTACTTC.